This record looks at one TCR beta chain sequence and its context. Sequencing was performed with immunoSEQ multiplex PCR; in TCRdb, only in-frame clones are kept and a portion is missing. Of fewer than 350,000 clones in the sample, about four fifths are singletons; the top ten hold around 3.2%. These data come from a study of blood T cell repertoires in COVID-19. CDR3 length equals 14 residues. The germline V gene has CDR1 SNHLY and CDR2 FYNNEI. V gave up 7 bases and J gave up 10 bases, with 17 bases separating them. The TCR originated in a woman aged 55-70 years with active or convalescent COVID-19. Input material: peripheral blood. The chain couples TRBV2 to TRBJ1-6; D is unresolved. The CDR3 DNA follows: TGTGCCAGCACCGTCCGGGGAATAGGGTCACCCCTCCACTTT. Amino acid sequence: CASTVRGIGSPLHF.